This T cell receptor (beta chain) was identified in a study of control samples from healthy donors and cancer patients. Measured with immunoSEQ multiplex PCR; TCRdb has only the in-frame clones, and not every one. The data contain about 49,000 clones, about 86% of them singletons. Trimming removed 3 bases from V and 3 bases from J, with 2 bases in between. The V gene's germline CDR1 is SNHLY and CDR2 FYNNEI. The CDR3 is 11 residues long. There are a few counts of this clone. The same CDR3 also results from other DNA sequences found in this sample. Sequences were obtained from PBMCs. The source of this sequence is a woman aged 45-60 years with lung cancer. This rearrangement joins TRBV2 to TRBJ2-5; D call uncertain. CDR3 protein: CASSEEETQYF. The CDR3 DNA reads TGTGCCAGCAGTGAGGAAGAGACCCAGTACTTC.